The clone carrying this T cell receptor (beta chain) has just a few counts. The antigen remains undetermined. This sample stems from a study of vaccination and CD4 T cells after COVID-19. Study details: Stimuli were overlapping spike peptide pools of SARS-CoV-2 and three common cold coronaviruses (HCoV-NL63, HCoV-OC43, HCoV-229E).

Regarding treatment: approximately nine-day PBMC culture with coronavirus spike peptide pools or control peptides (ViraFEST assay). Expanded clonotypes were found by TCR sequencing after peptide-pool stimulation (ViraFEST). Sequenced with the Oncomine TCR Beta short-read assay was DNA taken from cultured CD4+ T cells. Extraction of genomic DNA was performed on cultured CD4+ T cells. TCRdb redid the calling of the PCR reads with MiXCR, one entry per CDR3 protein. The table has under 10,000 distinct CDR3 sequences, around 21% seen once; the top ten hold about 20%. CDR3 length: 12 amino acids. Germline CDR1 is SEHNR and CDR2 is FQNEAQ (reference sequence). Trimming left V 2 bases short and J 6 bases short, with 4 bases between.

The TCR originated in a human donor who had recovered from COVID-19. The V gene is TRBV7-9, the J gene TRBJ2-2; D is ambiguous. The starting material was CD4+ T cells from blood, cultured in vitro, obtained after SARS-CoV-2 vaccination. The CDR3, as DNA: TGTGCCAGCAGCTTAAACGCCGGGGAGCTGTTTTTT. Encoded protein: CASSLNAGELFF.